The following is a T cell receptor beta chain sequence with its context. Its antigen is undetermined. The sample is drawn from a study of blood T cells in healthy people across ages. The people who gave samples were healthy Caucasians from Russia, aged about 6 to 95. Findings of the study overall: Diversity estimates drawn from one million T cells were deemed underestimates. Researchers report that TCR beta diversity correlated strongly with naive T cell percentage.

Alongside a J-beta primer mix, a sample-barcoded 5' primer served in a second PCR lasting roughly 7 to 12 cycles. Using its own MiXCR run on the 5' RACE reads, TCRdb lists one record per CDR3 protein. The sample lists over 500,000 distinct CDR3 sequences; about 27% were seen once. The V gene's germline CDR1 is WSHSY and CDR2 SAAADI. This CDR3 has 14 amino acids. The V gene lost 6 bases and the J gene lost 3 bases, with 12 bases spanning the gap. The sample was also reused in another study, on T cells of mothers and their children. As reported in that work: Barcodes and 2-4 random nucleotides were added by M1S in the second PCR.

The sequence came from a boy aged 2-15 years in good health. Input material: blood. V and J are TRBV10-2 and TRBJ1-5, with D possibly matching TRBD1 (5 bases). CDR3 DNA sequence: TGCGCCAGCAGCCTTGGGGGGATCAATCAGCCCCAGCATTTT. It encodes CASSLGGINQPQHF.